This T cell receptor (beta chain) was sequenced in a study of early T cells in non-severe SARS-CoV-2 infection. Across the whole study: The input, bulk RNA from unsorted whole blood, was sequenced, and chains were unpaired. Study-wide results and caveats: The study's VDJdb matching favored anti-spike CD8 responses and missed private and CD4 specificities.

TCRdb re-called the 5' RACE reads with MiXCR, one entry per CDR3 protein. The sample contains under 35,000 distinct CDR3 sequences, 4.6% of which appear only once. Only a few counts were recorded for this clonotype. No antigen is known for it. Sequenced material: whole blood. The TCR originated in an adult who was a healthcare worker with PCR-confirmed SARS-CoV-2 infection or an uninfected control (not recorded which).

This CDR3 is CASSQQGGIEAFF. The CDR3, as DNA: TGTGCCAGCAGCCAACAGGGAGGGATTGAAGCTTTCTTT. J is TRBJ1-1 and V is TRBV14; D may be TRBD1 (5 bases). Looked up from germline, CDR1 is SGHDN and CDR2 is FVKESK. The CDR3 is 13 amino acids. V was trimmed by 2 bases and J by 7 bases, leaving 11 bases between them.